These 5 T cell receptor beta chains share one sample of origin, sequenced in a study of molecular identifiers for immune sequencing clone quantification. TCRdb used MiXCR to reprocess the PCR reads, holding one entry per CDR3 protein. The sample yields approximately 550,000 distinct CDR3 sequences, around 23% seen once. Source material: naive CD8+ T cells from blood, with Jurkat cell RNA spiked in. Noted subset: FACS-sorted CD8+CD4-CCR7+CD45RA+ naive T cells. The receptors stem from a human donor in good health. Some libraries in this study had Jurkat cell RNA spiked in.

As for this clonotype: This could be a read error, since a much larger clone is one nucleotide away. The V call is TRBV25-1, the J call TRBJ2-7, with no clear D. Germline CDR1 is MGHDK and CDR2 is SYGVNS. CDR3 length equals 13 residues. The germline V and J ends were trimmed by 4 bases and 5 bases, with 12 bases remaining between them. CDR3 nucleotides: TGTGCCAGCAGTGGAAGGGTTCTCCACGAGCAGTACTTC. Its protein product is CASSGRVLHEQYF.

The genes are TRBV30 and TRBJ2-3; TRBD1 aligns across 8 bases. V was pared by 3 bases and J by 0 bases, with 17 bases of the junction left unmatched. CDR1 is GTSNPN, CDR2 SVGIG, per germline (reference sequence). The CDR3 sequence is 19 residues long. The CDR3: CAWSSGTGPPHSSTDTQYF. The DNA for the CDR3 is TGTGCCTGGAGCTCAGGGACAGGACCGCCTCATTCTAGCACAGATACGCAGTATTTT.

This chain joins TRBV25-1 and TRBJ1-1, with a possible D match to TRBD1 (6 bases). With 1 base removed from V and 6 bases from J, the gap between germline ends came to 21 bases. CDR3 length: 17 amino acids. Germline CDR1 MGHDK, CDR2 SYGVNS. The CDR3 reads CASSESRTERLRAEAFF. In DNA form, the CDR3 reads TGTGCCAGCAGTGAATCCAGGACAGAAAGATTGCGCGCTGAAGCTTTCTTT.

A remark on this clonotype: Just one base apart from a much larger clone, this may be a read error. V gene TRBV27 combines with J gene TRBJ1-1; D might be TRBD1 (6 bases). The CDR3 is 15 amino acids. V was pared by 4 bases and J by 4 bases, with 16 bases between. The germline CDR1 and CDR2 sequences are MNHEY and SMNVEV (reference sequence). CDR3 DNA sequence: TGTGCCAGCAGTTCCGACAGGTTCGGGTTCACTGAAGCTTTCTTT. Translated: CASSSDRFGFTEAFF.

This clonotype has at least ten counts. The chain combines TRBV6-1 with TRBJ1-3; TRBD1 agrees at 10 bases. This CDR3 comprises 16 residues. After removal of 3 bases from V and 2 bases from J, the junction contained 4 bases not matched to a gene. Germline assignment: CDR1 MNHNS and CDR2 SASEGT. CDR3 in amino acids: CASSDQTGGTGNTIYF. The CDR3 nucleotides read TGTGCCAGCAGTGACCAGACAGGGGGCACTGGAAACACCATATATTTT.